This passage covers 28 T cell receptor beta chains from one sample sequenced in a study of T cells in Graves' hyperthyroidism and ophthalmopathy. RNA transcripts yielded amplified TCR beta CDR3 regions. HTBI primers drove first-round RT-PCR of the TCR CDR3. Via MiXCR, TCRdb re-called the multiplex PCR reads, giving one row per CDR3 protein. This sample has under 450,000 distinct CDR3 sequences, with approximately 14% found just once. Sample: blood. Every receptor here comes from a woman in her late teens or twenties with Graves' hyperthyroidism.

This clonotype was counted ten times or more. CDR3 amino acids: CSARDPRGLMNTEAFF. The DNA for the CDR3 is TGCAGTGCTAGAGATCCCAGGGGGCTAATGAACACTGAAGCTTTCTTT. V gene TRBV20-1 combines with J gene TRBJ1-1, with 8 bases lining up with TRBD1. This CDR3 has 16 amino acids. Germline V gene lookup returns CDR1 DFQATT and CDR2 SNEGSKA (reference sequence). J was trimmed by 0 bases and V by 0 bases; bases with no gene match: 6.

The sample holds many counts of this clonotype. The chain joins TRBV6-1 to TRBJ1-1, with D possibly matching TRBD1 (6 bases). Trimming shortened V by 9 bases and J by 5 bases, and 16 bases separated the two germline ends. Germline loops: CDR1 MNHNS, CDR2 SASEGT. The CDR3 contains 13 residues. CDR3 coding DNA: TGTGCCAGTAGCCGAGGGGGGGGGACTGAAGCTTTCTTT. This translates into CASSRGGGTEAFF.

The rearrangement joins TRBV11-2 to TRBJ2-7; perhaps TRBD2 as D (8 bases). The CDR3 spans 15 residues. Germline loops: CDR1 SGHAT, CDR2 FQNNGV. Between the trimmed V and J ends, which lost 5 bases and 6 bases, there was a span of 20 bases. CDR3 DNA: TGTGCCAGCAGCAAACAGGGGACGGGGGGGGTCGAGCAGTACTTC. Protein: CASSKQGTGGVEQYF.

This clonotype showed up many times. This chain uses TRBV6-5 with TRBJ2-2; a weak D match, TRBD2 (7 bases). In germline, CDR1 is MNHEY, CDR2 SVGAGI. This CDR3 spans 17 amino acids. V was cut by 0 bases and J by 3 bases, with 14 bases left in between. The DNA for the CDR3 is TGTGCCAGCAGTTACTCGGGGGGGGCTCGGGACACCGGGGAGCTGTTTTTT. It translates to CASSYSGGARDTGELFF.

This clonotype was seen ten or more times. This chain connects TRBV15 to TRBJ2-2; D gene uncertain. Trimming pared 1 base from V and 1 base from J, leaving 10 bases between. The CDR3 is 16 residues long. Germline lookup yields CDR1 LNHNV and CDR2 YYDKDF (reference sequence). DNA for the CDR3: TGTGCCACCAGCAGAGCCCGACGGTTGAACACCGGGGAGCTGTTTTTT. Encoded protein: CATSRARRLNTGELFF.

This clonotype occurred many times. V usage is TRBV7-9 and J usage is TRBJ1-5; 9 bases line up with TRBD1. The V segment lost 4 bases and the J segment 7 bases; nucleotides outside the gene matches: 8. This CDR3 region has 15 residues. CDR1 and CDR2 from the germline V gene are SEHNR and FQNEAQ (reference sequence). CDR3 sequence reads: CASSSSGQGWQPQHF. The CDR3 nucleotides read TGTGCCAGCAGCTCCTCGGGACAGGGTTGGCAGCCCCAGCATTTT.

This clonotype has a handful of counts. This sequence joins TRBV4-1 and TRBJ2-7, with 10 bases lining up with TRBD2. The CDR3 extends over 16 amino acids. CDR1 is MGHRA, CDR2 YSYEKL, per germline. V was clipped by 4 bases and J by 0 bases; unmatched bases: 6. CDR3 region: CASSPRTSGPSYEQYF. In DNA form, the CDR3 reads TGCGCCAGCAGCCCCCGGACTAGCGGACCCTCCTACGAGCAGTACTTC.

The J gene is TRBJ1-2, the V gene TRBV29-1, with D possibly matching TRBD1 (6 bases). CDR1 is SQVTM, CDR2 ANQGSEA, per germline. The CDR3 is 12 residues long. Trimming cost V 4 bases and J 4 bases, with 10 bases left between them. The CDR3 loop is CSVGVGAYGYTF. CDR3 bases: TGCAGCGTTGGGGTGGGGGCCTATGGCTACACCTTC.

This clonotype came up many times. The chain recombines TRBV7-3 with TRBJ2-3; 7 nucleotides agree with TRBD1. CDR1 is SGHTA, CDR2 FQGTGA, per germline. The CDR3 has 15 amino acids. V gave up 5 bases and J gave up 2 bases; unmatched junction bases: 7. Here the CDR3 reads CASSETGSDTDTQYF. The CDR3 bases are TGTGCCAGCAGCGAGACAGGGTCCGACACAGATACGCAGTATTTT.

This clonotype was seen repeatedly, ten times or more. This rearrangement joins TRBV20-1 to TRBJ2-7; TRBD2 matches 7 bases. The CDR3 runs 14 residues. The V gene's germline CDR1 is DFQATT and CDR2 SNEGSKA (reference sequence). Trimming at V came to 6 bases and at J to 0 bases, leaving 8 bases not matched to a gene. CDR3 sequence: CSASGDYRSYEQYF. In DNA, the CDR3 is TGCAGTGCGAGTGGGGACTACCGCTCCTACGAGCAGTACTTC.

This clonotype was seen ten or more times. The genes are TRBV2 and TRBJ2-1; possibly TRBD2 for D (6 bases). V was clipped by 1 base and J by 1 base, with 11 bases between them. Germline values: CDR1 SNHLY, CDR2 FYNNEI. The CDR3 consists of 16 residues. CDR3 in DNA: TGTGCCAGCAGTGAAGAAGGAGGGGTGTCCTACAATGAGCAGTTCTTC. This translates into CASSEEGGVSYNEQFF.

This clonotype has a count of ten or more. The rearrangement uses TRBV3-1 and TRBJ1-5; D perhaps matches TRBD1 (5 bases). The CDR3 consists of 15 residues. Germline V gives CDR1 LGHDT, CDR2 YNNKEL (reference sequence). Trimming stripped 0 bases from V and 2 bases from J, with 8 bases between. The CDR3 here is CASSQDSTGNQPQHF. In nucleotides, the CDR3 is TGTGCCAGCAGCCAAGATTCGACAGGCAATCAGCCCCAGCATTTT.

A note on this clonotype: An end of the junction does not agree with germline; a read error may underlie this. V is TRBV11-2 and J is TRBJ2-3; the match to TRBD2 covers 8 bases. Germline CDR1 SGHAT, CDR2 FQNNGV. The length of the CDR3 is 16 residues. The CDR3 bases are TGTGCCAGCAGCCCCCCGGGACTAGAAAGCAAAGATACGCAGTATTTT. It specifies CASSPPGLESKDTQYF.

Many counts were recorded for this clonotype. The chain has TRBV12-5 and TRBJ1-5, with a weak D call TRBD1 (5 bases). CDR1 LGHNT and CDR2 FRNRAP come from the germline V gene. Trimming cost V 6 bases and J 6 bases, with 18 bases left between them. The CDR3 covers 15 residues. In nucleotides, the CDR3 is TGTGCTAGTGGGGCTCAGGGTGACCTAATTCAGCCCCAGCATTTT. It translates to CASGAQGDLIQPQHF.

This clonotype was seen repeatedly, ten times or more. This rearrangement joins TRBV6-5 to TRBJ1-2; TRBD1 agrees at 7 bases. CDR1 and CDR2 from the germline V gene are MNHEY and SVGAGI. J lost 5 bases, V lost 2 bases, and 8 bases had no gene match. There are 15 residues in the CDR3. In DNA, the CDR3 is TGTGCCAGCAGTTACCGAGGGGGCGGACAGTATGGCTACACCTTC. It is translated as CASSYRGGGQYGYTF.

The sample holds many counts of this clonotype. The chain employs TRBV9 and TRBJ2-3; D is perhaps TRBD1 or TRBD2 (5 bases each). Trimming stripped 2 bases from V and 1 base from J, with 14 bases between. The CDR3 has 16 amino acids. Germline CDR1 is SGDLS and CDR2 is YYNGEE. The CDR3 is CASSVRGDPRTDTQYF. Written as DNA, the CDR3 is TGTGCCAGCAGCGTCCGAGGGGATCCACGCACAGATACGCAGTATTTT. The variable domain in full, completed from reference TRBV9 and TRBJ2-3, reads DSGVTQTPKHLITATGQRVTLRCSPRSGDLSVYWYQQSLDQGLQFLIQYYNGEERAKGNILERFSAQQFPDLHSELNLSSLELGDSALYFCASSVRGDPRTDTQYFGPGTRLTVL.

The chain links TRBV30 to TRBJ1-4, with a weak D call TRBD1 (6 bases). The germline CDR1 and CDR2 sequences are GTSNPN and SVGIG (reference sequence). The V end was cut by 1 base, the J end by 8 bases, with 8 bases between. The CDR3 runs to 12 residues. DNA of the CDR3: TGTGCCTGGAGTGACAGGGAAGAAAAACTGTTTTTT. Translated, it gives CAWSDREEKLFF.

This clonotype was observed at least ten times. Here the CDR3 DNA reads TGTGCCAGCAGGTATGCCACATACAATGAGCAGTTCTTC. It translates to CASRYATYNEQFF. The chain has TRBV7-9 and TRBJ2-1; no clear D. Germline CDR1 reads SEHNR; CDR2 reads FQNEAQ (reference sequence). The V end was cut by 6 bases, the J end by 4 bases, with 10 bases between. The CDR3 spans 13 residues.

The sample holds many counts of this clonotype. The CDR3: CASSPRPVETQYF. The CDR3 DNA reads as TGTGCCAGCAGTCCCCGCCCGGTGGAGACCCAGTACTTC. The chain is built from TRBV12-3 or TRBV12-4 and TRBJ2-5, with D hard to call. This CDR3 has 13 residues. Trimming cost V 5 bases and J 5 bases, with 12 bases left between them.

This clonotype has more than one count but fewer than ten. This rearrangement joins TRBV20-1 to TRBJ2-3, with 9 positions matching TRBD2. There are 15 residues in the CDR3. Trimming cost V 6 bases and J 3 bases; bases outside gene matches: 10. Looked up from germline, CDR1 is DFQATT and CDR2 is SNEGSKA (reference sequence). CDR3 sequence: CSAPRWAGGTDTQYF. The CDR3 DNA sequence: TGCAGTGCCCCAAGGTGGGCGGGGGGGACAGATACGCAGTATTTT.

V and J are TRBV5-6 and TRBJ1-5, with 8 bases matching TRBD1. The germline V gene has CDR1 SGHDT and CDR2 YYEEEE. This CDR3 spans 14 amino acids. The V segment lost 7 bases and the J segment 5 bases; nucleotides outside the gene matches: 8. The CDR3 region has the DNA TGTGCCAGCGGCCGGACAGGGAAGGATCAGCCCCAGCATTTT. Translating it yields CASGRTGKDQPQHF.

This clonotype was counted only a few times. The rearrangement uses TRBV4-1 and TRBJ2-1, with D possibly TRBD2 on 6 matching bases. Per the germline V gene, CDR1 is MGHRA and CDR2 is YSYEKL. Trimming removed 1 base at V and 8 bases at J, with 9 bases between. This CDR3 spans 13 amino acids. CDR3 DNA sequence: TGCGCCAGCAGCCAAGCAGGAGGGGATGAGCAGTTCTTC. Protein product: CASSQAGGDEQFF.

This clonotype was counted at least ten times. The chain carries TRBV29-1 and TRBJ1-1; unclear D gene. The CDR3 extends over 14 amino acids. Germline V gene sequence: CDR1 SQVTM, CDR2 ANQGSEA. V shed 8 bases and J shed 0 bases, with 16 bases lying between them. CDR3 sequence: CSITLYSMNTEAFF. CDR3 sequence (DNA): TGCAGCATAACCCTATACAGCATGAACACTGAAGCTTTCTTT.

A note on this clonotype: This may be a read error: a much more frequent sequence differs by one nucleotide. The chain is built from TRBV19 and TRBJ1-5; possibly TRBD1 for D (5 bases). Germline V gene sequence: CDR1 LNHDA, CDR2 SQIVND (reference sequence). The CDR3 loop spans 15 amino acids. Between the trimmed V and J ends, which lost 6 bases and 1 base, there was a span of 13 bases. CDR3 region: CASSLPGRSNQPQHF. CDR3 in DNA: TGTGCCAGTAGCCTCCCGGGACGGAGCAATCAGCCCCAGCATTTT.

CDR3 region: CASSLVVRTNTDTQYF. The CDR3 DNA is TGTGCCAGCAGTTTAGTAGTACGGACCAATACAGATACGCAGTATTTT. The J gene is TRBJ2-3, the V gene TRBV28, with D unresolved. From germline, CDR1 is MDHEN and CDR2 SYDVKM. V gave up 2 bases and J gave up 3 bases, with 15 bases separating them. The CDR3 is made up of 16 amino acids.

This clonotype was seen only a few times. This rearrangement joins TRBV19 to TRBJ1-5; D not certain. The CDR3 sequence is 13 residues long. V was pared by 9 bases and J by 9 bases, with 18 bases between. Germline V gene sequence: CDR1 LNHDA, CDR2 SQIVND (reference sequence). This CDR3 is CASSTASSRPQHF. In DNA, the CDR3 is TGTGCCAGCTCCACTGCCAGTTCCCGGCCCCAGCATTTT.

Ten or more counts support this clonotype. The J gene is TRBJ2-5, the V gene TRBV19, with 7 bases that match TRBD1. The CDR3 runs to 15 residues. V trimming: 6 bases; J trimming: 5 bases; junction bases outside the gene matches: 12. CDR1 is LNHDA, CDR2 SQIVND, per germline (reference sequence). CDR3 region: CASRDRAVVEETQYF. The DNA of the CDR3 is TGTGCCAGTAGAGACAGGGCCGTGGTAGAGGAGACCCAGTACTTC.

The sample holds many counts of this clonotype. The V call is TRBV5-1, the J call TRBJ1-3; D call uncertain. The CDR3 sequence is 16 residues long. V lost 2 bases to trimming and J lost 4 bases, with 16 bases between them. Germline CDR1 and CDR2: SGHRS and YFSETQ. CDR3 DNA: TGCGCCAGCAGCTTCTCGTCGGGAGGTACGGGAAACACCATATATTTT. Amino acid sequence: CASSFSSGGTGNTIYF.